The 27 T cell receptor beta chains presented below share a single source sample, sequenced in a study of blood T cell repertoires in COVID-19. Clones were sequenced by immunoSEQ multiplex PCR, and TCRdb holds only the in-frame ones, with some missing. Of about 120,000 clones listed, 79% are singletons. Sequences were obtained from peripheral blood. These receptors were taken from a woman of 80 years or more with acute or convalescent COVID-19.

The V and J genes are TRBV12-3 or TRBV12-4 and TRBJ1-4; 10 bases agree with TRBD1. The CDR3 sequence is 13 residues long. With V trimmed by 8 bases and J by 5 bases, 2 bases remained unmatched. The CDR3 sequence is CASGDRGNEKLFF. CDR3 nucleotide sequence: TGTGCCAGCGGGGACAGGGGAAATGAAAAACTGTTTTTT.

The V gene is TRBV5-8, the J gene TRBJ1-6, with D unresolved. V shed 0 bases and J shed 0 bases, with 10 bases lying between them. The CDR3 is 17 residues long. CDR1 and CDR2 (germline): SGHTS, YDEGEE. This chain's CDR3 is CASSLVSGNSYNSPLHF. The DNA for the CDR3 is TGTGCCAGCAGCTTGGTGTCAGGAAACTCCTATAATTCACCCCTCCACTTT. The whole variable domain, filled in from reference TRBV5-8 and TRBJ1-6, reads EAGVTQSPTHLIKTRGQQATLRCSPISGHTSVYWYQQALGLGLQFLLWYDEGEERNRGNFPPRFSGRQFPNYSSELNVNALELEDSALYLCASSLVSGNSYNSPLHFGNGTRLTVT.

The V gene is TRBV11-2, the J gene TRBJ2-2; 12 positions match TRBD2. The CDR3 is made up of 16 amino acids. Germline lookup yields CDR1 SGHAT and CDR2 FQNNGV. With 5 bases clipped from V and 6 bases from J, the junction kept 7 bases outside the gene matches. CDR3 region: CASSLTSGGDAGELFF. CDR3 coding DNA: TGTGCCAGCAGCCTGACTAGCGGGGGCGACGCCGGGGAGCTGTTTTTT.

This chain links TRBV7-9 with TRBJ1-3; D is ambiguous. V lost 4 bases and J 4 bases, leaving 14 bases between the germline ends. CDR1 is SEHNR, CDR2 FQNEAQ, per germline (reference sequence). The CDR3 extends over 15 amino acids. Here the CDR3 DNA reads TGTGCCAGCAGCTCCGGGAGGGCTGGAGGAAACACCATATATTTT. The encoded protein is CASSSGRAGGNTIYF.

The chain employs TRBV7-2 and TRBJ1-4, with a tentative D call TRBD1 (6 bases). Per the germline V gene, CDR1 is SGHTA and CDR2 is FQGNSA. V lost 2 bases, J lost 0 bases, and 13 bases lay in between. The CDR3 runs to 17 residues. CDR3 sequence (DNA): TGTGCCAGCAGCTTAAGGGGACAAAGAACAACTAATGAAAAACTGTTTTTT. Its protein product is CASSLRGQRTTNEKLFF.

The genes are TRBV3-1 (or the pseudogene TRBV3-2) and TRBJ2-5; 9 bases are shared with TRBD1. V trimming: 3 bases; J trimming: 5 bases; junction bases outside the gene matches: 1. Germline-derived CDR1 and CDR2 are LGHDT and YNNKEL (reference sequence). The CDR3 sequence is 13 residues long. The CDR3 bases are TGTGCCAGCAGCCAGACAGGGGGGGAGACCCAGTACTTC. Translated: CASSQTGGETQYF.

The chain is built from TRBV19 and TRBJ2-7, with D unclear. CDR1 is LNHDA and CDR2 is SQIVND in the germline V gene (reference sequence). This CDR3 region has 15 residues. V gave up 3 bases and J gave up 4 bases, with 16 bases separating them. For the CDR3, the DNA is TGTGCCAGTAGTATGACAATTGGCCTTGGTTACGAGCAGTACTTC. Its translation is CASSMTIGLGYEQYF. Full variable domain (outside the CDR3, taken from reference TRBV19 and TRBJ2-7): DGGITQSPKYLFRKEGQNVTLSCEQNLNHDAMYWYRQDPGQGLRLIYYSQIVNDFQKGDIAEGYSVSREKKESFPLTVTSAQKNPTAFYLCASSMTIGLGYEQYFGPGTRLTVT.

The chain combines TRBV5-1 with TRBJ2-2; D may be TRBD1 (5 bases). The CDR3 sequence is 16 residues long. Trimming left V 3 bases short and J 0 bases short, with 12 bases between. Germline V lookup: CDR1 SGHRS, CDR2 YFSETQ. CDR3 protein: CASSSTGDTNTGELFF. CDR3 bases: TGCGCCAGCAGCTCTACAGGTGACACGAACACCGGGGAGCTGTTTTTT. Full variable domain (remainder filled in from reference TRBV5-1 and TRBJ2-2): KAGVTQTPRYLIKTRGQQVTLSCSPISGHRSVSWYQQTPGQGLQFLFEYFSETQRNKGNFPGRFSGRQFSNSRSEMNVSTLELGDSALYLCASSSTGDTNTGELFFGEGSRLTVL.

This chain uses TRBV20-1 with TRBJ1-1; D is perhaps TRBD1 (6 bases). This CDR3 contains 14 residues. From germline, CDR1 is DFQATT and CDR2 SNEGSKA (reference sequence). Deletions cut 3 bases from V and 4 bases from J, with 15 bases between. CDR3: CSASKQGKATEAFF. The CDR3 bases are TGCAGTGCTAGTAAACAGGGTAAGGCCACTGAAGCTTTCTTT.

This chain connects TRBV9 to TRBJ2-2; 11 positions agree with TRBD1. This CDR3 contains 18 residues. Germline trimming cut 3 bases from V and 6 bases from J; bases unmatched to any gene: 13. The V gene's germline CDR1 is SGDLS and CDR2 YYNGEE. The CDR3 here is CASSAIVPGQGVAGELFF. The CDR3 DNA sequence: TGTGCCAGCAGCGCAATCGTACCGGGACAGGGGGTCGCCGGGGAGCTGTTTTTT.

This chain connects TRBV7-2 to TRBJ1-6; D call uncertain. The CDR3 length is 17 residues. Germline V gene sequence: CDR1 SGHTA, CDR2 FQGNSA. V lost 3 bases, J lost 1 base, and 13 bases lay in between. The DNA for the CDR3 is TGTGCCAGCAGCTTCGGCGGGCCCGTGTCCTATAATTCACCCCTCCACTTT. This encodes CASSFGGPVSYNSPLHF.

The gene calls are TRBV3-1 (or the pseudogene TRBV3-2) and TRBJ2-5; 11 positions agree with TRBD2. The V and J ends lost 4 bases and 9 bases, in that order; junction bases with no gene match: 13. In germline, CDR1 is LGHDT, CDR2 YNNKEL (reference sequence). The CDR3 is 16 residues long. The chain's CDR3 is CASSRLAGGVGSAQYF. The CDR3 DNA reads TGTGCCAGCAGCCGTCTAGCGGGAGGAGTGGGAAGTGCCCAGTACTTC.

The rearrangement joins TRBV5-1 to TRBJ2-7; possible D gene TRBD1, 5 bases. Germline CDR1 reads SGHRS; CDR2 reads YFSETQ. Trimming pared 1 base from V and 3 bases from J, leaving 5 bases between. The CDR3 totals 12 residues. CDR3 nucleotides: TGCGCCAGCAGCTTGACAGGCTACGAGCAGTACTTC. As protein: CASSLTGYEQYF.

The CDR3 reads CASSQQGRSNQPQHF. The DNA of the CDR3 is TGTGCCAGCAGTCAACAGGGAAGGAGCAATCAGCCCCAGCATTTT. This sequence joins TRBV2 and TRBJ1-5, with a possible D match to TRBD1 (6 bases). Trimming pared 5 bases from V and 1 base from J, leaving 12 bases between. Per germline, CDR1 SNHLY and CDR2 FYNNEI. The CDR3 runs 15 residues.

This clone was seen a handful of times. This rearrangement joins TRBV6-5 to TRBJ1-2; no clear D. CDR1 and CDR2 from the germline V gene are MNHEY and SVGAGI. V gave up 10 bases and J gave up 5 bases, with 11 bases separating them. The CDR3 is made up of 11 amino acids. Here the CDR3 DNA reads TGTGCCATCCAACGAGGTTATGGCTACACCTTC. Amino acid sequence: CAIQRGYGYTF.

The chain joins TRBV6-1 to TRBJ2-5, with 9 bases that match TRBD1. J lost 4 bases, V lost 3 bases, and 6 bases had no gene match. The CDR3 spans 15 residues. Germline V CDR1 and CDR2: MNHNS, SASEGT. The CDR3 bases are TGTGCCAGCAGTGATATAGGGACAGGGAGAGAGACCCAGTACTTC. Residues: CASSDIGTGRETQYF.

This clone was recorded many times. The chain has TRBV19 and TRBJ1-2; possible D gene TRBD1, 5 bases. Germline values: CDR1 LNHDA, CDR2 SQIVND (reference sequence). V gave up 3 bases and J gave up 8 bases, with 19 bases separating them. This CDR3 has 15 amino acids. CDR3 nucleotides: TGTGCCAGTAGTATTTTGGGCAGGGCCCCAGAAGGCTACACCTTC. Its translation is CASSILGRAPEGYTF.

This clone has a handful of counts. V and J are TRBV6-5 and TRBJ2-7; TRBD2 agrees at 8 bases. Losses at the gene ends were 5 bases for V and 3 bases for J; bases not matched to a gene: 3. CDR1 is MNHEY, CDR2 SVGAGI, per germline. The CDR3 runs 13 residues. The CDR3 nucleotides are TGTGCCAGCAGTCTAAGCGGGGGCTACGAGCAGTACTTC. Translation gives CASSLSGGYEQYF.

V gene TRBV20-1 combines with J gene TRBJ1-1, with D possibly being TRBD1 (6 bases). There are 11 residues in the CDR3. Germline CDR1 reads DFQATT; CDR2 reads SNEGSKA (reference sequence). Between the trimmed V and J ends, which lost 5 bases and 7 bases, there was a span of 11 bases. This CDR3 reads CSAAGAGEAFF. The CDR3 nucleotides are TGCAGTGCTGCAGGGGCCGGTGAAGCTTTCTTT.

V gene TRBV12-3 or TRBV12-4 combines with J gene TRBJ2-7; perhaps TRBD1 as D (6 bases). The CDR3 totals 13 residues. V was pared by 5 bases and J by 2 bases, with 10 bases between. CDR3 sequence: CASSQQGTYEQYF. For the CDR3, the DNA is TGTGCCAGCAGTCAACAGGGAACCTACGAGCAGTACTTC.

This clone was found once. This sequence joins TRBV14 and TRBJ1-6, with 7 bases identical to TRBD1. The CDR3 covers 15 residues. The V gene end was trimmed by 1 base and the J gene end by 8 bases; junction bases not matched to a gene: 5. Germline values: CDR1 SGHDN, CDR2 FVKESK. CDR3 sequence reads: CASSQVGRGYSPLHF. CDR3 sequence (DNA): TGTGCCAGCAGCCAAGTCGGCAGGGGGTATTCACCCCTCCACTTT.

This clone was counted a single time. The gene calls are TRBV16 and TRBJ1-4; 8 bases agree with TRBD1. V was clipped by 4 bases and J by 8 bases; unmatched bases: 12. This CDR3 spans 16 amino acids. From germline, CDR1 is KGHSY and CDR2 FQNENV. This CDR3 reads CASSPVRGTGGEKLFF. In nucleotides, the CDR3 is TGTGCCAGCAGCCCCGTTCGGGGGACAGGCGGCGAAAAACTGTTTTTT.

The chain carries TRBV7-2 and TRBJ1-5, with D possibly matching TRBD1 (6 bases). Germline V CDR1 and CDR2: SGHTA, FQGNSA. The CDR3 has 14 residues. V was shortened by 0 bases and J by 5 bases, with 8 bases between the two germline ends. As DNA, the CDR3 is TGTGCCAGCAGCTTAGCAGGGGGATATCAGCCCCAGCATTTT. This codes for CASSLAGGYQPQHF.

The gene calls are TRBV27 and TRBJ2-7, with 7 nucleotides matching TRBD1. This CDR3 contains 15 residues. Trimming at V came to 5 bases and at J to 3 bases, leaving 10 bases not matched to a gene. Germline CDR1 and CDR2: MNHEY and SMNVEV (reference sequence). The DNA of the CDR3 is TGTGCCAGCAGTGTAAGGCCGGGACAGTTCTACGAGCAGTACTTC. It specifies CASSVRPGQFYEQYF.

The CDR3 sequence is CASSELEYSNQPQHF. The CDR3 DNA follows: TGTGCCAGCAGTGAATTAGAGTATAGCAATCAGCCCCAGCATTTT. This chain uses TRBV6-1 with TRBJ1-5; D uncertain. CDR1 is MNHNS and CDR2 is SASEGT in the germline V gene. Trimming removed 2 bases at V and 0 bases at J, with 8 bases between. This CDR3 spans 15 amino acids.

This clone turned up a few times. In nucleotides, the CDR3 is TGTGCCAGCAGTGAAGTTGGACAGGTCTATGGCTACACCTTC. Encoded protein: CASSEVGQVYGYTF. The chain combines TRBV6-1 with TRBJ1-2; 7 bases line up with TRBD1. CDR1 MNHNS and CDR2 SASEGT come from the germline V gene. CDR3 length equals 14 residues. J gave up 4 bases and V 1 base, and 3 bases lay outside the gene matches.

The chain is built from TRBV5-4 and TRBJ2-3; 10 bases are a match to TRBD2. V lost 0 bases to trimming and J lost 4 bases; unmatched junction nucleotides: 2. The CDR3 loop spans 15 amino acids. Germline V gene lookup returns CDR1 SGHNT and CDR2 YYREEE (reference sequence). The CDR3 region has the DNA TGTGCCAGCAGCTTGGGGACTAGCGGAGCAGATACGCAGTATTTT. Protein sequence: CASSLGTSGADTQYF.